This T cell receptor (beta chain) is drawn from a study of cytomegalovirus exposure and HLA in healthy donors. About the research overall: About 85 million unique TCR sequences came from HLA-typed donors in an early release. Study conclusions and caveats: In a later analysis, several top co-occurrence clusters appeared linked to parvovirus B19, influenza, CMV and Epstein-Barr virus.

Details on this clone: The antigen is not known.

A multiplex PCR was run with 60 Vbeta primers and 13 Jbeta primers. Sequencing was performed with immunoSEQ multiplex PCR; in TCRdb, only in-frame clones are kept and a portion is missing. The sample holds about 200,000 clones. The clonotype originates from a man aged 30-40 years in good health and CMV-seronegative. The sequenced sample consisted of PBMCs.

The CDR3 DNA is TGCGCCAGCAGCCGCACCGGGAGGTACGAGCAGTACTTC. It specifies CASSRTGRYEQYF. The chain uses TRBV10-1 and TRBJ2-7; 7 bases line up with TRBD2. Trimming removed 6 bases from V and 4 bases from J; junction bases left unmatched: 6. Germline V gene lookup returns CDR1 WNHNN and CDR2 SYGVQD (reference sequence). This CDR3 is built from 13 residues.